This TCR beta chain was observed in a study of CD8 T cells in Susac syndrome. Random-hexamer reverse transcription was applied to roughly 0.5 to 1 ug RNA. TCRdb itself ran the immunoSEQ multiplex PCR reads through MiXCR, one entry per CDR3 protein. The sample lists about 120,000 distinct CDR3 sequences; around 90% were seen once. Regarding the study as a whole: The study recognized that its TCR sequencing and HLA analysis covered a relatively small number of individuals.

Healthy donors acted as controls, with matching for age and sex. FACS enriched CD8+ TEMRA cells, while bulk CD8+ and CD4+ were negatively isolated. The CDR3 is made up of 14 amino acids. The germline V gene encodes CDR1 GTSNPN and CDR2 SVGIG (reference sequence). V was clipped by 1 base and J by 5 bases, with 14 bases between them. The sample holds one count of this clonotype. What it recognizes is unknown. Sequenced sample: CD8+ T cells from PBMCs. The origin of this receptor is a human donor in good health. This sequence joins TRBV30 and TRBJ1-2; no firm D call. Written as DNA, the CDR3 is TGTGCCTGGAGTGCCTACACTCCCGGTTATGGCTACACCTTC. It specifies CAWSAYTPGYGYTF.